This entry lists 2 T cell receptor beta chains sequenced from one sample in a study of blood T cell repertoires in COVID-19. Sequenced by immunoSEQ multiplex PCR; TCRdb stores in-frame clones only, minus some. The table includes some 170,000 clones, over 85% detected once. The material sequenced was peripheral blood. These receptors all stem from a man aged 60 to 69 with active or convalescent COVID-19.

The CDR3 spells CASSPRRGSYNEQFF. CDR3 in DNA: TGTGCCAGCAGCCCCCGACGCGGTTCCTACAATGAGCAGTTCTTC. The chain combines TRBV2 with TRBJ2-1; D is unclear. The V end lost 6 bases, the J end lost 1 base, and 13 bases lay between the germline ends. Germline V gene sequence: CDR1 SNHLY, CDR2 FYNNEI. CDR3 length: 15 amino acids. The full variable domain, with the rest looked up from reference TRBV2 and TRBJ2-1, is EPEVTQTPSHQVTQMGQEVILRCVPISNHLYFYWYRQILGQKVEFLVSFYNNEISEKSEIFDDQFSVERPDGSNFTLKIRSTKLEDSAMYFCASSPRRGSYNEQFFGPGTRLTVL.

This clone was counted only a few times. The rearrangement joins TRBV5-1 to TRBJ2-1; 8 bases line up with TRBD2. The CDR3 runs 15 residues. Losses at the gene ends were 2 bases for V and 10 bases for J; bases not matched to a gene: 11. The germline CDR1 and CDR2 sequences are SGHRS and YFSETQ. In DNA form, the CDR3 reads TGCGCCAGCAGCTTACCCGGACTAGCTTTGAGAGAGCAGTTCTTC. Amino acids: CASSLPGLALREQFF.